This T cell receptor (beta chain) was profiled in a study of blood T cell repertoires in COVID-19. The authors' processing: Using reference gene primer amplification, nucleated cell counts were estimated. The table came from immunoSEQ multiplex PCR; TCRdb's copy has only in-frame clones and leaves some out. The V and J calls and clone size were taken over from that table, and D and trimming were inferred from the DNA. The sample has about 63,000 clones; around 90% are singletons. The sequenced sample was peripheral blood. This clonotype originated in a woman older than 75 with acute or convalescent COVID-19.

This chain's CDR3 is CASSYGDRVGEQYF. The CDR3 DNA is TGTGCCAGCAGTTACGGGGACAGGGTAGGGGAGCAGTACTTC. The V and J genes are TRBV6-6 and TRBJ2-7, with TRBD1 matching 9 bases. J was trimmed by 7 bases and V by 2 bases; bases with no gene match: 6. Germline CDR1 MNHNY, CDR2 SVGAGI (reference sequence). The CDR3 extends over 14 amino acids.